This TCR beta chain was recorded in a study of T cell responses to AZD1222 COVID-19 vaccine. Points from the study as a whole: Only 5 or 6 AZD1222 recipients tested seropositive at baseline.

Sequencing was performed with immunoSEQ multiplex PCR; in TCRdb, only in-frame clones are kept and a portion is missing. The data contain roughly 170,000 clones, almost 90% of them seen just once; the ten biggest clones take up around 0.5%. The CDR3 length is 14 residues. The germline V and J ends were trimmed by 10 bases and 4 bases, with 17 bases remaining between them. The germline CDR1 and CDR2 sequences are MNHEY and SVGAGI. Regarding this clone: Its specificity is unknown.

Material: peripheral blood, obtained on day 0 of AZD1222 vaccination. The chain links TRBV6-5 to TRBJ1-5; D is possibly TRBD1 (5 bases). The TCR originated in an adult in good health. CDR3 loop: CAIEDSELNQPQHF. The CDR3 DNA reads TGTGCCATCGAAGACAGCGAACTGAATCAGCCCCAGCATTTT.